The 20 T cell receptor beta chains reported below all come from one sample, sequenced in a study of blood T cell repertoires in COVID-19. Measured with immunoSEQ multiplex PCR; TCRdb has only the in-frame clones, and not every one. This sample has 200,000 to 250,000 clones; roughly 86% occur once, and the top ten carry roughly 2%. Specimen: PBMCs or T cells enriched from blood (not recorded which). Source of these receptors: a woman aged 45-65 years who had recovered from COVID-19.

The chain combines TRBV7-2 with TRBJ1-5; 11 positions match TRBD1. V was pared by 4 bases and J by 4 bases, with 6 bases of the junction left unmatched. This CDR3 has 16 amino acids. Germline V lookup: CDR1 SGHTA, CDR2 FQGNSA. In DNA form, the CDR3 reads TGTGCCAGCAGCTACCGGACAGGGGGCAAGAATCAGCCCCAGCATTTT. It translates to CASSYRTGGKNQPQHF.

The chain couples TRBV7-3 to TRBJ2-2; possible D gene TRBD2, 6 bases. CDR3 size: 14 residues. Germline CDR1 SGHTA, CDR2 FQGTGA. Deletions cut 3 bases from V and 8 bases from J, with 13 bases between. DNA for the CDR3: TGTGCCAGCAGCTTGAGAGCTGCGGGAGGGGAGCTGTTTTTT. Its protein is CASSLRAAGGELFF.

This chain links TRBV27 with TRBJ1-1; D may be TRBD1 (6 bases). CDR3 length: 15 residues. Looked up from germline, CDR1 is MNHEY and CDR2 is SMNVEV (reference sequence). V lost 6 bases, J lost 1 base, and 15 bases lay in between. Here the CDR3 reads CASSPGGLPNTEAFF. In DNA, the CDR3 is TGTGCCAGCAGCCCGGGGGGCCTCCCGAACACTGAAGCTTTCTTT.

Here the CDR3 reads CASSNTGVNYGYTF. In DNA, the CDR3 is TGTGCCAGTAGTAATACAGGAGTAAACTATGGCTACACCTTC. The rearrangement joins TRBV19 to TRBJ1-2; perhaps TRBD1 as D (5 bases). Germline CDR1 reads LNHDA; CDR2 reads SQIVND (reference sequence). With 4 bases removed from V and 2 bases from J, the gap between germline ends came to 11 bases. CDR3 length equals 14 residues.

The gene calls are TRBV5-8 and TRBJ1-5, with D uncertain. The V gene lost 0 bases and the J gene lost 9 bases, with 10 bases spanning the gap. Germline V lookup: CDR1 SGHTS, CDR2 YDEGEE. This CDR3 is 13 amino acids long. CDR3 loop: CASSLESVRPQHF. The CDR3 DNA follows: TGTGCCAGCAGCTTGGAGAGCGTGAGGCCCCAGCATTTT.

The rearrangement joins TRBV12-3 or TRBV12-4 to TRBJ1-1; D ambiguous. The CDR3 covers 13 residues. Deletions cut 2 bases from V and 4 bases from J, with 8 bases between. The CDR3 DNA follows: TGTGCCAGCAGTTTATTGGAGGGCACTGAAGCTTTCTTT. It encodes CASSLLEGTEAFF.

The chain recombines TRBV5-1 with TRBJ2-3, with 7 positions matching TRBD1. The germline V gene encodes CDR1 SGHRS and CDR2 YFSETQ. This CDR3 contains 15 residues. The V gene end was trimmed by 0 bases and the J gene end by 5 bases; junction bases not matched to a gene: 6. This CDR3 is CASSLAKGAVDTQYF. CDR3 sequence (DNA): TGCGCCAGCAGCTTGGCCAAGGGGGCCGTAGATACGCAGTATTTT.

CDR3: CASSHFFGSNYGYTF. The CDR3 bases are TGCGCCAGCAGCCACTTCTTCGGGTCTAACTATGGCTACACCTTC. The chain combines TRBV4-3 with TRBJ1-2, with unresolved D. CDR1 LGHNA and CDR2 YSLEER come from the germline V gene. This CDR3 has 15 amino acids. Trimming pared 3 bases from V and 0 bases from J, leaving 11 bases between.

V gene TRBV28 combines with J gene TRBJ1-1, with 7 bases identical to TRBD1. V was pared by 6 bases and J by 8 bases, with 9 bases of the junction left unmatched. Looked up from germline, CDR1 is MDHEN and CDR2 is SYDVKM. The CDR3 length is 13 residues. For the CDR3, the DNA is TGTGCCAGCAGCTCAATCGGACAGGAGGAAGCTTTCTTT. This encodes CASSSIGQEEAFF.

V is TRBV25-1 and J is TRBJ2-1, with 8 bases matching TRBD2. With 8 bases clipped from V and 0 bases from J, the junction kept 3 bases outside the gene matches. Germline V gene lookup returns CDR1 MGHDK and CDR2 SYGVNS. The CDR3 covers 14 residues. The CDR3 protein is CASGSGSSYNEQFF. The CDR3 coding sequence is TGTGCCAGCGGAAGCGGGAGCTCCTACAATGAGCAGTTCTTC.

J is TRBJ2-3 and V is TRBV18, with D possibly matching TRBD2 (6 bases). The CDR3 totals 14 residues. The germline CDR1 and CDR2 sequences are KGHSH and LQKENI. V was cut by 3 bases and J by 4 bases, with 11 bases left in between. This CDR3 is CASSPLQRADTQYF. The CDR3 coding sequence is TGTGCCAGCTCACCTCTCCAGCGGGCAGATACGCAGTATTTT.

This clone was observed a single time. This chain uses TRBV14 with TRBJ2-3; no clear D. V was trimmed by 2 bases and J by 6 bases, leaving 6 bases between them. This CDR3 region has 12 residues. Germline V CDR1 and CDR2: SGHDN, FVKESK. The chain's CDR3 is CASSQIRDTQYF. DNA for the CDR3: TGTGCCAGCAGCCAAATCCGGGATACGCAGTATTTT.

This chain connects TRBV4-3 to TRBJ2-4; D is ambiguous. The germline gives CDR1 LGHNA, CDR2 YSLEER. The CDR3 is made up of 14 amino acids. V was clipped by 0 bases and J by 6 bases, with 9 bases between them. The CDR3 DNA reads TGCGCCAGCAGCCAAGACCCCTACCGAAACATTCAGTACTTC. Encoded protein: CASSQDPYRNIQYF.

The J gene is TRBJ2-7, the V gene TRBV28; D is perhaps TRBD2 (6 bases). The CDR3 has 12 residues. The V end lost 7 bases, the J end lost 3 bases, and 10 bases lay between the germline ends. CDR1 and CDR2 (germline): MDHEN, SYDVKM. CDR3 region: CASTGLFYEQYF. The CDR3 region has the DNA TGTGCCAGCACGGGACTCTTCTACGAGCAGTACTTC.

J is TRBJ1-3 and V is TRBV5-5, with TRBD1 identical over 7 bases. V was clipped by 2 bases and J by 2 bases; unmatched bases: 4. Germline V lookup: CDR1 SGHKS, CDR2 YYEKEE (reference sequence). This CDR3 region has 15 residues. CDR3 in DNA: TGTGCCAGCAGCTTCGATCAGGGGGCTGGAAACACCATATATTTT. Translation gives CASSFDQGAGNTIYF. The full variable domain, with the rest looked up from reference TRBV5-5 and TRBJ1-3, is DAGVTQSPTHLIKTRGQQVTLRCSPISGHKSVSWYQQVLGQGPQFIFQYYEKEERGRGNFPDRFSARQFPNYSSELNVNALLLGDSALYLCASSFDQGAGNTIYFGEGSWLTVV.

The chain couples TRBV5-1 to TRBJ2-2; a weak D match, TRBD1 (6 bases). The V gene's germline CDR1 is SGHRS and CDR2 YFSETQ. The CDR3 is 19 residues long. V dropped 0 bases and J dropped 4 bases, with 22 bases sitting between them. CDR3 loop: CASSLAPDRLGWGTGELFF. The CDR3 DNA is TGCGCCAGCAGCTTGGCCCCGGACAGATTAGGATGGGGCACCGGGGAGCTGTTTTTT. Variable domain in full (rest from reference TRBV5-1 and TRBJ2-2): KAGVTQTPRYLIKTRGQQVTLSCSPISGHRSVSWYQQTPGQGLQFLFEYFSETQRNKGNFPGRFSGRQFSNSRSEMNVSTLELGDSALYLCASSLAPDRLGWGTGELFFGEGSRLTVL.

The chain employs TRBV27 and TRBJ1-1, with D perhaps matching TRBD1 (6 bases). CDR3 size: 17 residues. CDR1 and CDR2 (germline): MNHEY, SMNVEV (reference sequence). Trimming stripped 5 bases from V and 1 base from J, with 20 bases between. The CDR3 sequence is CASSLPNRGGKNTEAFF. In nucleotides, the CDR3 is TGTGCCAGCAGTCTACCAAATAGGGGGGGGAAGAACACTGAAGCTTTCTTT.

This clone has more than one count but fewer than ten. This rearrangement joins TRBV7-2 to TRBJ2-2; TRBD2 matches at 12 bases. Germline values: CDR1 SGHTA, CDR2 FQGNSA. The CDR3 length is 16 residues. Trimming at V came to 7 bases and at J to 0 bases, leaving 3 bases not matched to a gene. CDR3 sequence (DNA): TGTGCCAGCACGAGGACTAGCGGGACGAACACCGGGGAGCTGTTTTTT. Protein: CASTRTSGTNTGELFF.

The CDR3 loop reads CASSKWRGGVEQFF. CDR3 DNA sequence: TGTGCCAGCAGCAAGTGGCGGGGGGGCGTTGAGCAGTTCTTC. The chain joins TRBV21-1 to TRBJ2-1; the tabulated D call, TRBD2, remains unverified against the DNA. TRBV21-1 is assigned pseudogene status. The length of the CDR3 is 14 residues.

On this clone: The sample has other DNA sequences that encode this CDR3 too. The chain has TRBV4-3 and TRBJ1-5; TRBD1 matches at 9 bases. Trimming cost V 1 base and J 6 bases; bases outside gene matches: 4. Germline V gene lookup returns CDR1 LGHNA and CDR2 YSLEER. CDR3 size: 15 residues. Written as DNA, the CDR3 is TGCGCCAGCAGCCAAGGGGACAGGGTGGGTCAGCCCCAGCATTTT. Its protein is CASSQGDRVGQPQHF.